This T cell receptor beta chain was observed in a study of T cell repertoires in cytomegalovirus infection. Study at large: CMV epitopes in the study were HLA-C-restricted (recently identified) and HLA-B-restricted (well studied). Indications of both CMV infection and matching HLA type were provided by public TCR beta signatures.

CDR3 length equals 16 residues. Per the germline V gene, CDR1 is MGHRA and CDR2 is YSYEKL. Study findings and constraints: Cumulative public TCR beta family frequency identified CMV carriers with the relevant HLA. HLA-C-restricted TCR beta clonotypes specific for CMV led the ex vivo response.

Concerning this clonotype itself: The antigen is not known. A read error may account for a junction end that differs from germline.

MiXCR was run by TCRdb on the reads, yielding one entry per CDR3 protein. The table records hundreds of thousands of distinct CDR3 sequences, about a third of them present only once. Sequenced material: cultured CD8+ T cells from PBMCs, taken from culture after CMV antigen stimulation. This receptor was obtained from a human donor in good health (CMV status not recorded). Some clones in this sample may be carry-over from other donors' samples. The V gene is TRBV4-1, the J gene TRBJ2-1; 12 positions match TRBD2. CDR3 DNA: TGCACCAGCAGCTCACGACTAGCGGGGGCCTACAATGAGCAGTTCTTC. This codes for CTSSSRLAGAYNEQFF.